This TCR beta chain is from a study of CD8+ T cells in alopecia areata. General study results and limits: Compared with normal scalp, lesional scalp had higher clonality and more expanded CD8+ clones. Sequencing of scalp tissue also captures the resident alphabeta T cells of normal skin.

Notes on this clone: Its target is not known.

V lost 4 bases to trimming and J lost 4 bases; unmatched junction nucleotides: 10. This CDR3 is 15 amino acids long. CDR1 and CDR2 (germline): GTSNPN, SVGIG (reference sequence). Extracted from the samples, RNA was reverse transcribed into cDNA to serve as the sequencing template. Only in-frame clones appear in the TCRdb table, and some are missing; sequencing was by immunoSEQ multiplex PCR. The sample records around 190,000 clones, roughly 60% being singletons. Documented treatment: oral pan-JAK inhibitor, 5-10 mg twice daily. Sampling of alopecia areata patients yielded lesional scalp punch biopsies as well as peripheral blood.

The rearrangement joins TRBV30 to TRBJ1-2, with TRBD1 matching over 9 bases. The sample was CD4+ T cells sorted from blood, taken at week 24, from a patient treated with tofacitinib. The TCR comes from a human donor with alopecia areata. The CDR3 coding sequence is TGTGCCTGGACTATAACCGGGACAGGGTTCTATGGCTACACCTTC. It codes for CAWTITGTGFYGYTF. The variable domain in full, with the rest retrieved from reference TRBV30 and TRBJ1-2, is SQTIHQWPATLVQPVGSPLSLECTVEGTSNPNLYWYRQAAGRGLQLLFYSVGIGQISSEVPQNLSASRPQDRQFILSSKKLLLSDSGFYLCAWTITGTGFYGYTFGSGTRLTVV.